These 24 T cell receptor beta chains came from one sample sequenced in a study of radiotherapy plus CTLA-4 blockade in lung cancer. Repertoires were generated with immunoSEQ multiplex PCR, while TCRdb's copy carries only in-frame clones and drops some. The sample lists more than 100,000 clones, approximately 90% occurring once. The sequencing used peripheral blood, collected from a patient treated with radiotherapy plus ipilimumab. These receptors were taken from a human donor with non-small cell lung cancer that progressed on radiotherapy plus ipilimumab.

This clone was seen just once. This sequence joins TRBV7-9 and TRBJ2-1; D perhaps matches TRBD1 (6 bases). The CDR3 sequence is 14 residues long. Germline V lookup: CDR1 SEHNR, CDR2 FQNEAQ (reference sequence). V gave up 4 bases and J gave up 10 bases, with 17 bases separating them. CDR3 coding DNA: TGTGCCAGCAGCTCGGGACAATCACAGCTGGAGCAGTTCTTC. This gives the protein CASSSGQSQLEQFF. Using reference TRBV7-9 and TRBJ2-1 for the parts outside the CDR3, the full variable domain is DTGVSQNPRHKITKRGQNVTFRCDPISEHNRLYWYRQTLGQGPEFLTYFQNEAQLEKSRLLSDRFSAERPKGSFSTLEIQRTEQGDSAMYLCASSSGQSQLEQFFGPGTRLTVL.

This chain joins TRBV19 and TRBJ2-6, with D possibly matching TRBD2 (6 bases). Per germline, CDR1 LNHDA and CDR2 SQIVND (reference sequence). V dropped 4 bases and J dropped 4 bases, with 14 bases sitting between them. This CDR3 region has 16 residues. The CDR3 loop reads CASSTDAGIGANVLTF. In DNA form, the CDR3 reads TGTGCCAGTAGTACGGACGCGGGAATAGGGGCCAACGTCCTGACTTTC. The full variable domain, with the rest looked up from reference TRBV19 and TRBJ2-6, is DGGITQSPKYLFRKEGQNVTLSCEQNLNHDAMYWYRQDPGQGLRLIYYSQIVNDFQKGDIAEGYSVSREKKESFPLTVTSAQKNPTAFYLCASSTDAGIGANVLTFGAGSRLTVL.

The chain recombines TRBV5-4 with TRBJ2-7, with TRBD2 matching 13 bases. Germline V gene data show CDR1 as SGHNT and CDR2 as YYREEE (reference sequence). Unmatched junction bases numbered 2, after V lost 4 bases and J lost 1 base. This CDR3 region has 15 residues. CDR3 protein: CASSLGLAGSYEQYF. The CDR3 DNA sequence: TGTGCCAGCAGCCTGGGACTAGCGGGATCCTACGAGCAGTACTTC.

J is TRBJ2-5 and V is TRBV7-2; TRBD1 aligns across 9 bases. V was clipped by 5 bases and J by 1 base; unmatched bases: 5. Germline CDR1 reads SGHTA; CDR2 reads FQGNSA. This CDR3 spans 15 amino acids. The CDR3 sequence: CASSLTGGGQETQYF. The DNA for the CDR3 is TGTGCCAGCAGCCTCACAGGGGGCGGCCAAGAGACCCAGTACTTC. Together with reference TRBV7-2 and TRBJ2-5, the CDR3 gives the full variable domain: GAGVSQSPSNKVTEKGKDVELRCDPISGHTALYWYRQSLGQGLEFLIYFQGNSAPDKSGLPSDRFSAERTGGSVSTLTIQRTQQEDSAVYLCASSLTGGGQETQYFGPGTRLLVL.

The CDR3 bases are TGCGCCAGCAGCTTGGTTTCCGGGCTCACCTACGAGCAGTACTTC. Translating it yields CASSLVSGLTYEQYF. V is TRBV5-1 and J is TRBJ2-7; no clear D gene. Between the trimmed V and J ends, which lost 0 bases and 2 bases, there was a span of 12 bases. Germline V gives CDR1 SGHRS, CDR2 YFSETQ. CDR3 length: 15 residues.

This clone showed up just once. The chain is built from TRBV18 and TRBJ1-5, with 10 nucleotides matching TRBD1. The germline V gene encodes CDR1 KGHSH and CDR2 LQKENI. J lost 6 bases, V lost 3 bases, and 2 bases had no gene match. CDR3 size: 14 residues. The DNA for the CDR3 is TGTGCCAGCTCACCGGGACAGGGGCCTCAGCCCCAGCATTTT. Translated: CASSPGQGPQPQHF.

This clone was observed once. The chain carries TRBV27 and TRBJ2-1, with 7 bases identical to TRBD1. Germline V gives CDR1 MNHEY, CDR2 SMNVEV (reference sequence). V was clipped by 2 bases and J by 0 bases; unmatched bases: 4. The CDR3 contains 16 residues. The CDR3 DNA sequence: TGTGCCAGCAGTTTAGCAGGGGGAAGCTCCTACAATGAGCAGTTCTTC. Its translation is CASSLAGGSSYNEQFF.

The chain recombines TRBV6-9 with TRBJ1-1; D is ambiguous. Trimming cost V 4 bases and J 1 base, with 7 bases left between them. Germline assignment: CDR1 MNHGY and CDR2 SVAAGI. The CDR3 contains 13 residues. CDR3 loop: CASSSPANTEAFF. The CDR3 DNA reads as TGTGCCAGCAGTTCCCCAGCGAACACTGAAGCTTTCTTT.

The genes are TRBV19 and TRBJ1-5; D unresolved. CDR1 is LNHDA and CDR2 is SQIVND in the germline V gene (reference sequence). This CDR3 region has 13 residues. V lost 4 bases, J lost 3 bases, and 7 bases lay in between. Written as DNA, the CDR3 is TGTGCCAGTAGTAGCCAGCACAATCAGCCCCAGCATTTT. Translating it yields CASSSQHNQPQHF.

The chain combines TRBV5-6 with TRBJ2-7, with a possible D match to TRBD2 (6 bases). The CDR3 spans 15 residues. Germline CDR1 is SGHDT and CDR2 is YYEEEE. V lost 5 bases to trimming and J lost 5 bases, with 20 bases between them. The CDR3 bases are TGTGCCAGCAGACGGGGGTACCAGGTGTACGACGAGCAGTACTTC. This encodes CASRRGYQVYDEQYF.

The CDR3 bases are TGTGCCAGCTCAGTGCGGAGGGCCGGGGATGAGCAGTTCTTC. Translated: CASSVRRAGDEQFF. The V gene is TRBV18, the J gene TRBJ2-1; possible D gene TRBD2, 6 bases. V was cut by 5 bases and J by 8 bases, with 16 bases left in between. This CDR3 is built from 14 residues. Germline CDR1 and CDR2: KGHSH and LQKENI.

The chain has TRBV2 and TRBJ1-2, with D unclear. Germline V CDR1 and CDR2: SNHLY, FYNNEI. The V end was cut by 0 bases, the J end by 7 bases, with 9 bases between. This CDR3 comprises 13 residues. In DNA, the CDR3 is TGTGCCAGCAGTGAAGCAAGGTCGGGTGGCTACACCTTC. Amino acid sequence: CASSEARSGGYTF.

J is TRBJ2-5 and V is TRBV30, with D unclear. Germline V lookup: CDR1 GTSNPN, CDR2 SVGIG (reference sequence). Trimming left V 2 bases short and J 0 bases short, with 1 base between. The CDR3 has 11 amino acids. CDR3 protein: CAWSHQETQYF. In DNA form, the CDR3 reads TGTGCCTGGAGTCACCAAGAGACCCAGTACTTC. Full variable domain (rest looked up from reference TRBV30 and TRBJ2-5): SQTIHQWPATLVQPVGSPLSLECTVEGTSNPNLYWYRQAAGRGLQLLFYSVGIGQISSEVPQNLSASRPQDRQFILSSKKLLLSDSGFYLCAWSHQETQYFGPGTRLLVL.

The CDR3 nucleotides read TGTGCCAGCAGCTTATTTGGAACTAGCTCCTACAATGAGCAGTTCTTC. Its translation is CASSLFGTSSYNEQFF. The chain combines TRBV7-3 with TRBJ2-1; maybe TRBD2 (5 bases). Germline-derived CDR1 and CDR2 are SGHTA and FQGTGA. With 2 bases removed from V and 0 bases from J, the gap between germline ends came to 11 bases. This CDR3 has 16 residues.

This chain links TRBV29-1 with TRBJ1-1; D remains unclear. Germline V gives CDR1 SQVTM, CDR2 ANQGSEA. This CDR3 is built from 13 residues. V dropped 5 bases and J dropped 5 bases, with 15 bases sitting between them. In DNA, the CDR3 is TGCAGCGTTAGACGGGCCGAGAGAACTGAAGCTTTCTTT. Encoded protein: CSVRRAERTEAFF.

The chain is built from TRBV2 and TRBJ1-4; 11 positions match TRBD1. This CDR3 has 18 amino acids. J gave up 0 bases and V 5 bases, and 8 bases lay outside the gene matches. Germline-derived CDR1 and CDR2 are SNHLY and FYNNEI. This CDR3 reads CASSRTPGQGATNEKLFF. The CDR3 DNA follows: TGTGCCAGCAGTCGGACCCCGGGACAGGGGGCAACTAATGAAAAACTGTTTTTT.

The chain links TRBV5-1 to TRBJ1-1; D gene ambiguous. Trimming left V 0 bases short and J 0 bases short, with 9 bases between. Germline V gene sequence: CDR1 SGHRS, CDR2 YFSETQ. The CDR3 spans 15 residues. The CDR3 spells CASSLEVAVNTEAFF. For the CDR3, the DNA is TGCGCCAGCAGCTTGGAAGTTGCGGTGAACACTGAAGCTTTCTTT.

This clone was seen a few times. The chain combines TRBV19 with TRBJ1-2, with D hard to call. Germline CDR1 LNHDA, CDR2 SQIVND (reference sequence). V lost 3 bases and J lost 4, with 9 bases in between. This CDR3 region has 13 residues. The CDR3 region is CASSITVSYGYTF. Written as DNA, the CDR3 is TGTGCCAGTAGTATCACGGTATCCTATGGCTACACCTTC. Complete variable domain (other parts from reference TRBV19 and TRBJ1-2): DGGITQSPKYLFRKEGQNVTLSCEQNLNHDAMYWYRQDPGQGLRLIYYSQIVNDFQKGDIAEGYSVSREKKESFPLTVTSAQKNPTAFYLCASSITVSYGYTFGSGTRLTVV.

The V and J genes are TRBV18 and TRBJ1-2; D unresolved. V was shortened by 2 bases and J by 1 base, with 5 bases between the two germline ends. Germline V CDR1 and CDR2: KGHSH, LQKENI. The CDR3 extends over 13 amino acids. CDR3 DNA sequence: TGTGCCAGCTCACCAGGGGATAACTATGGCTACACCTTC. Its translation: CASSPGDNYGYTF.

V is TRBV5-1 and J is TRBJ2-2; D remains unclear. Trimming stripped 0 bases from V and 13 bases from J, with 7 bases between. Germline V CDR1 and CDR2: SGHRS, YFSETQ. This CDR3 comprises 11 residues. The CDR3 sequence: CASSLDQRLFF. DNA of the CDR3: TGCGCCAGCAGCTTGGACCAGCGGCTGTTTTTT.

This sequence joins TRBV5-8 and TRBJ1-1; 11 positions match TRBD1. The CDR3 length is 16 residues. Germline CDR1 reads SGHTS; CDR2 reads YDEGEE. The V segment lost 5 bases and the J segment 3 bases; nucleotides outside the gene matches: 9. CDR3 sequence (DNA): TGTGCCAGCAGGCGCCGGGACAGGGGGTTGGACACTGAAGCTTTCTTT. It codes for CASRRRDRGLDTEAFF. The complete variable domain, with remaining parts taken from reference TRBV5-8 and TRBJ1-1, reads EAGVTQSPTHLIKTRGQQATLRCSPISGHTSVYWYQQALGLGLQFLLWYDEGEERNRGNFPPRFSGRQFPNYSSELNVNALELEDSALYLCASRRRDRGLDTEAFFGQGTRLTVV.

This clone was picked up one time. The V gene is TRBV5-1, the J gene TRBJ2-6, with 10 bases identical to TRBD1. The germline gives CDR1 SGHRS, CDR2 YFSETQ. The CDR3 sequence is 16 residues long. J was trimmed by 4 bases and V by 4 bases; bases with no gene match: 5. This CDR3 is CASSPGQGTGANVLTF. Here the CDR3 DNA reads TGCGCCAGCAGCCCGGGACAGGGGACAGGGGCCAACGTCCTGACTTTC.

The rearrangement joins TRBV9 to TRBJ2-3; no definite D call. The V gene's germline CDR1 is SGDLS and CDR2 YYNGEE. Deletions cut 2 bases from V and 2 bases from J, with 9 bases between. The CDR3 totals 14 residues. The CDR3 reads CASSVRPNTDTQYF. The CDR3 region has the DNA TGTGCCAGCAGCGTGCGACCAAACACAGATACGCAGTATTTT.

The V call is TRBV6-5, the J call TRBJ2-3; either TRBD1 or TRBD2 may supply D (5 bases each). The ends were cut back, 5 bases at V and 6 bases at J, with 15 bases in the middle. Germline V gene sequence: CDR1 MNHEY, CDR2 SVGAGI. The CDR3 totals 14 residues. CDR3 region: CASSPRDAGDTQYF. CDR3 nucleotides: TGTGCCAGCAGTCCCCGGGACGCCGGCGATACGCAGTATTTT.